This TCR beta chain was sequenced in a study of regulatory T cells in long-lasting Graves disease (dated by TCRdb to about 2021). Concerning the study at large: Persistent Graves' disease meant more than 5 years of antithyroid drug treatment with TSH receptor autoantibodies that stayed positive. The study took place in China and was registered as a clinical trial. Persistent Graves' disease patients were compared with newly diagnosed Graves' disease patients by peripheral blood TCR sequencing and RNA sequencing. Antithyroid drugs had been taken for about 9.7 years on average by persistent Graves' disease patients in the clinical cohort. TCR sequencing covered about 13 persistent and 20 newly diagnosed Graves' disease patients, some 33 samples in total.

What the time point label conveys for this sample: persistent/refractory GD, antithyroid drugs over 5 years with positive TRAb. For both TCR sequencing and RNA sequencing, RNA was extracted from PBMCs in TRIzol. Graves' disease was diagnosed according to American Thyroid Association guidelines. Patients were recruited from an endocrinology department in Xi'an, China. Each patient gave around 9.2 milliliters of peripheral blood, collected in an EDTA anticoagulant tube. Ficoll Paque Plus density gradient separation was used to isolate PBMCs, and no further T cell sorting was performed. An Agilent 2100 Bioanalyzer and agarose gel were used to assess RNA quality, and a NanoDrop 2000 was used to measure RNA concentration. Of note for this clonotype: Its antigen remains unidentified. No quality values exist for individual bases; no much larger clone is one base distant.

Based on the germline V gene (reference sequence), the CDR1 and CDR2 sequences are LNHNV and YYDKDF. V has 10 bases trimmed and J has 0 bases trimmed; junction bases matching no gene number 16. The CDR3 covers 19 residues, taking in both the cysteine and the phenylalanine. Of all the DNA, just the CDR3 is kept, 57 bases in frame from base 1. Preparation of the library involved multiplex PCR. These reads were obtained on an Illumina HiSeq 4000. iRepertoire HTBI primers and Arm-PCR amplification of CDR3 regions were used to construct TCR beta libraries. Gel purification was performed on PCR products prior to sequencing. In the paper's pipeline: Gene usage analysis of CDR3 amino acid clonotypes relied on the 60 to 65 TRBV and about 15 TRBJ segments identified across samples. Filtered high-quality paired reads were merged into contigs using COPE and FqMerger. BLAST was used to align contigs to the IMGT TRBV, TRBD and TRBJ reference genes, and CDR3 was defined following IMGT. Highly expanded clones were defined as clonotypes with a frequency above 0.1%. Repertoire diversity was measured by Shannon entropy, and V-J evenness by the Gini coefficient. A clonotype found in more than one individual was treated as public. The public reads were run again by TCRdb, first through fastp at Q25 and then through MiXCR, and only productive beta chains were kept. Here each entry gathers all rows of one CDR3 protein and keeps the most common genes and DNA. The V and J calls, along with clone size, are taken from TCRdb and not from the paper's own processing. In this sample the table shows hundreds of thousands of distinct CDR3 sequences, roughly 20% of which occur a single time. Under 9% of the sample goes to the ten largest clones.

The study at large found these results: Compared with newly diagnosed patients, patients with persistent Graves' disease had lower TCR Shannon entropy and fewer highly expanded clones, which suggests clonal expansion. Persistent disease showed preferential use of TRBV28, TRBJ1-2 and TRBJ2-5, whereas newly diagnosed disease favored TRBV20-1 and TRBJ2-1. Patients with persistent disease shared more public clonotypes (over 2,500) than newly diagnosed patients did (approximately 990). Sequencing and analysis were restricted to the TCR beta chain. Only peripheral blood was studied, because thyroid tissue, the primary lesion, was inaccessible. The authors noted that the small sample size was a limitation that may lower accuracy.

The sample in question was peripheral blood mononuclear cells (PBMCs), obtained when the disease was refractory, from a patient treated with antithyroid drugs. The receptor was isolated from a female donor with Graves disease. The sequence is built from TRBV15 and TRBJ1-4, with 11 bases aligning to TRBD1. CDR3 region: CASSSRARTGGATNEKLFF. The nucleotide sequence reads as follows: TGTGCCAGCAGTTCCCGCGCCCGGACAGGGGGCGCAACTAATGAAAAACTGTTTTTT.